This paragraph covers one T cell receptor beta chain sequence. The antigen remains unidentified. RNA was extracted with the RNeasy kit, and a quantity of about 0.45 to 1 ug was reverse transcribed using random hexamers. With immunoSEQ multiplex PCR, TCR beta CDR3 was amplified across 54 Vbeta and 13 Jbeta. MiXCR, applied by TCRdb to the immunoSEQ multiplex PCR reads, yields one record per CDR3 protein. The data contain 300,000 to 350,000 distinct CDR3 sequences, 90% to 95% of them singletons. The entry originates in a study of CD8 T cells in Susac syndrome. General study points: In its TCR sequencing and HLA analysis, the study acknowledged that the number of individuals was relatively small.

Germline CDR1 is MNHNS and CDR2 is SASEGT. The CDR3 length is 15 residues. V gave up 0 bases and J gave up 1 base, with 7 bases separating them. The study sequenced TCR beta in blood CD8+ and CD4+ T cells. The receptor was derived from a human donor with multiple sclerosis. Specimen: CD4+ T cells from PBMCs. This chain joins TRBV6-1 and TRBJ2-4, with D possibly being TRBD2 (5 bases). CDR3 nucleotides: TGTGCCAGCAGTGAAGCCCCGGGGGCCAAAAACATTCAGTACTTC. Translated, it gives CASSEAPGAKNIQYF.